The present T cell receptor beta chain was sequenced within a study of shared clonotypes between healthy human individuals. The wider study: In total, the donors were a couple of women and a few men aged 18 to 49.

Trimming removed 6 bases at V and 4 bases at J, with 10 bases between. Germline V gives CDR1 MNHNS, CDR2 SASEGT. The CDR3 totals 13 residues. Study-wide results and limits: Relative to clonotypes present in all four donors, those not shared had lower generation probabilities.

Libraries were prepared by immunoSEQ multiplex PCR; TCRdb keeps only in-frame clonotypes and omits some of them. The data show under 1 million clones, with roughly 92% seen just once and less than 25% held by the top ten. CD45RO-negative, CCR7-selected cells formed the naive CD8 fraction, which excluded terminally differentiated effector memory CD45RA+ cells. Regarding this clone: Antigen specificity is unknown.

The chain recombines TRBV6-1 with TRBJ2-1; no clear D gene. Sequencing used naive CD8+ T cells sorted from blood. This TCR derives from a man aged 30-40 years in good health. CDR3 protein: CASRAQRYNEQFF. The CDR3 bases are TGTGCCAGCAGGGCCCAGAGATACAATGAGCAGTTCTTC.